The rows below give T cell receptor beta chains drawn from one sample of a study of brain T cells in children with intractable seizures. Sequenced by immunoSEQ multiplex PCR; TCRdb stores in-frame clones only, minus some. The top ten hold about 23% of the sample, which has around 80,000 clones, under 95% seen once. The sequenced sample was peripheral blood, obtained at surgery. These receptors originate from a girl aged 2 to 10 with Rasmussen encephalitis and intractable seizures. CDR3s include the opening cysteine and the closing phenylalanine or tryptophan. D genes are given only for firm matches. Expanded clones get a size class; other rows say once, few or many, or leave the size out.

CASSIGQGVGSRYF | TGTGCCAGCAGCATAGGACAGGGAGTAGGGTCACGGTACTTC | TRBV27 | TRBD1 | NA | TRBJ2-7
CASSIGGSEAFF | TGTGCCAGTAGTATTGGGGGCTCTGAAGCTTTCTTT | TRBV19 | NA | few | TRBJ1-1
CASSLSAGGFETQYF | TGCGCCAGCAGCTTATCAGCGGGAGGGTTCGAGACCCAGTACTTC | TRBV5-1 | TRBD2 | once | TRBJ2-5
CASTRTASNYGYTF | TGTGCCAGCACCCGGACAGCCTCTAACTATGGCTACACCTTC | TRBV6-5 | NA | NA | TRBJ1-2
CAWSVYGNTIYF | TGTGCCTGGAGTGTATACGGAAACACCATATATTTT | TRBV30 | NA | NA | TRBJ1-3
CASSYSITVSRGYTF | TGTGCCAGCAGTTACTCTATTACGGTGTCGAGGGGCTACACCTTC | TRBV6-5 | NA | NA | TRBJ1-2
CASSSGQGYEQYF | TGTGCCAGCAGCTCGGGACAGGGGTACGAGCAGTACTTC | TRBV13 | TRBD1 | NA | TRBJ2-7
CAWSRPEYNSPLHF | TGTGCCTGGAGTAGGCCGGAGTATAATTCACCCCTCCACTTT | TRBV30 | NA | NA | TRBJ1-6
CASSNRVNEQFF | TGTGCCAGCAGTAACAGGGTTAATGAGCAGTTCTTC | TRBV12-3/TRBV12-4 | NA | NA | TRBJ2-1
CSASRSYRGNEQYF | TGCAGTGCTAGTAGGTCTTATAGGGGTAACGAGCAGTACTTC | TRBV20-1 | NA | NA | TRBJ2-7
CASRPDRNYGYTF | TGTGCCAGCAGACCGGACAGGAACTATGGCTACACCTTC | TRBV6-6 | TRBD1 | NA | TRBJ1-2
CASSEASPGGTGNHEQFF | TGTGCCAGCAGTGAAGCTAGTCCCGGCGGGACAGGGAACCATGAGCAGTTCTTC | TRBV2 | TRBD1 | NA | TRBJ2-1
CASSRIDSPDTQYF | TGTGCCAGCAGCCGGATCGATTCACCAGATACGCAGTATTTT | TRBV3-1/TRBV3-2 | NA | NA | TRBJ2-3
CASRPHRDINTEAFF | TGTGCCAGCAGGCCTCATAGGGACATTAACACTGAAGCTTTCTTT | TRBV7-2 | NA | NA | TRBJ1-1
CASRPSSGTSFTDTQYF | TGTGCCAGCAGACCTTCCTCCGGGACTAGCTTCACAGATACGCAGTATTTT | TRBV7-9 | TRBD2 | NA | TRBJ2-3